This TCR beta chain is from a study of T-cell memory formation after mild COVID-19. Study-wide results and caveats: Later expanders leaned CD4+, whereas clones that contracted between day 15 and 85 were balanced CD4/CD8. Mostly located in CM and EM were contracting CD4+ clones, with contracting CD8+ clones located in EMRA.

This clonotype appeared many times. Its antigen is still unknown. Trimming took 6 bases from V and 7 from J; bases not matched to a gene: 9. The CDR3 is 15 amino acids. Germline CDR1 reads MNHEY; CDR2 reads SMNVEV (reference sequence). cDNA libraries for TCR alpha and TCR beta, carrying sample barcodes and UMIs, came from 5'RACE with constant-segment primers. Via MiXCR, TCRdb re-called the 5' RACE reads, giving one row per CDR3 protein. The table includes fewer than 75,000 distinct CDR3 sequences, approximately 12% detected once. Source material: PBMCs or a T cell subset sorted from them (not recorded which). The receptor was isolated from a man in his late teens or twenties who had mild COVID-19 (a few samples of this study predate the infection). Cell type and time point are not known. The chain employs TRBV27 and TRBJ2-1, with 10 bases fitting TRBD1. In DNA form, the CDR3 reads TGTGCCAGCAGGCTACCGGGACAGGGGAATAATGAGCAGTTCTTC. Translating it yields CASRLPGQGNNEQFF.